One sample yielded the 32 T cell receptor beta chains listed below, sequenced in a study of radiotherapy plus CTLA-4 blockade in lung cancer. Sequenced by immunoSEQ multiplex PCR; TCRdb stores in-frame clones only, minus some. In the table there are fewer than 65,000 clones, 70% to 80% of which are singletons. The specimen was peripheral blood, collected from a patient treated with radiotherapy plus ipilimumab. The receptors originated from a human donor with non-small cell lung cancer who had a complete response to radiotherapy plus ipilimumab.

The chain has TRBV5-1 and TRBJ1-1, with TRBD1 matching 7 bases. The ends lost 0 bases at V and 2 bases at J; junction bases unmatched: 4. CDR1 and CDR2 from the germline V gene are SGHRS and YFSETQ. CDR3 length equals 15 residues. CDR3 amino acids: CASSLEGQTNTEAFF. The CDR3 DNA sequence: TGCGCCAGCAGCTTGGAGGGACAGACCAACACTGAAGCTTTCTTT.

This clone was detected only once. This chain joins TRBV29-1 and TRBJ1-1, with TRBD1 matching 8 bases. With V trimmed by 7 bases and J by 5 bases, 9 bases remained unmatched. The CDR3 runs to 13 residues. Germline-derived CDR1 and CDR2 are SQVTM and ANQGSEA. Written as DNA, the CDR3 is TGCAGCGCCGTGGGACAGGTCGGGACTGAAGCTTTCTTT. Residues: CSAVGQVGTEAFF.

The rearrangement uses TRBV18 and TRBJ1-4, with 9 positions matching TRBD1. The CDR3 runs to 15 residues. V gave up 4 bases and J gave up 8 bases; unmatched junction bases: 8. CDR1 and CDR2 (germline): KGHSH, LQKENI. The CDR3 DNA reads TGTGCCAGCTCACTCGGACAGGGGTCGGACGAAAAACTGTTTTTT. Amino acids: CASSLGQGSDEKLFF. The variable domain in full, completed from reference TRBV18 and TRBJ1-4, reads NAGVMQNPRHLVRRRGQEARLRCSPMKGHSHVYWYRQLPEEGLKFMVYLQKENIIDESGMPKERFSAEFPKEGPSILRIQQVVRGDSAAYFCASSLGQGSDEKLFFGSGTQLSVL.

J is TRBJ2-4 and V is TRBV5-5; TRBD1 matches at 8 bases. The junction had 3 bases not matched to a gene; V was cut back by 1 base and J by 6 bases. CDR1 is SGHKS and CDR2 is YYEKEE in the germline V gene (reference sequence). The CDR3 covers 14 residues. CDR3 loop: CASSLQGAGNIQYF. CDR3 in DNA: TGTGCCAGCAGCTTGCAGGGGGCGGGAAACATTCAGTACTTC.

Only a few counts were recorded for this clone. This chain links TRBV25-1 with TRBJ2-1, with TRBD2 identical over 7 bases. Per the germline V gene, CDR1 is MGHDK and CDR2 is SYGVNS. V lost 3 bases and J lost 5; bases outside the gene matches: 1. The CDR3 loop spans 13 amino acids. CDR3: CASSDLADNEQFF. CDR3 nucleotide sequence: TGTGCCAGCAGTGACCTAGCGGACAATGAGCAGTTCTTC.

For this clone: The sample has other DNA sequences that encode this CDR3 too. This rearrangement joins TRBV7-2 to TRBJ1-1; D is perhaps TRBD1 (6 bases). Per germline, CDR1 SGHTA and CDR2 FQGNSA. This CDR3 is built from 14 residues. Between the trimmed V and J ends, which lost 5 bases and 5 bases, there was a span of 15 bases. The CDR3 DNA follows: TGTGCCAGCAGCCCCCAGGGGCGACGTACTGAAGCTTTCTTT. It translates to CASSPQGRRTEAFF.

V and J are TRBV11-3 and TRBJ1-3; D not resolved. The V gene's germline CDR1 is SGHNT and CDR2 YENEEA. The CDR3 spans 17 residues. The V end lost 1 base, the J end lost 0 bases, and 13 bases lay between the germline ends. CDR3 amino acids: CASSLAGTMISGNTIYF. DNA for the CDR3: TGTGCCAGCAGCTTAGCTGGCACAATGATCTCTGGAAACACCATATATTTT.

The gene calls are TRBV30 and TRBJ1-1; D gene uncertain. The germline V and J ends were trimmed by 4 bases and 5 bases, with 11 bases remaining between them. Looked up from germline, CDR1 is GTSNPN and CDR2 is SVGIG (reference sequence). The CDR3 contains 12 residues. This chain's CDR3 is CAWNPGRTEAFF. The CDR3 DNA reads as TGTGCCTGGAATCCAGGCAGGACTGAAGCTTTCTTT. The full variable domain, with the rest looked up from reference TRBV30 and TRBJ1-1, is SQTIHQWPATLVQPVGSPLSLECTVEGTSNPNLYWYRQAAGRGLQLLFYSVGIGQISSEVPQNLSASRPQDRQFILSSKKLLLSDSGFYLCAWNPGRTEAFFGQGTRLTVV.

This clone turned up a few times. The chain is built from TRBV21-1 and TRBJ1-6; the table's D call, TRBD1, was not checked against the DNA. TRBV21-1 constitutes a pseudogene. CDR3 size: 16 residues. The chain's CDR3 is CASSTSDSCYNSPLHF. The DNA for the CDR3 is TGTGCCAGCAGCACGTCAGACAGCTGCTATAATTCACCCCTCCACTTT.

V is TRBV19 and J is TRBJ1-2, with TRBD1 matching over 7 bases. The CDR3 consists of 18 residues. Germline trimming cut 0 bases from V and 4 bases from J; bases unmatched to any gene: 14. Germline V gene lookup returns CDR1 LNHDA and CDR2 SQIVND (reference sequence). CDR3 region: CASSIETPGTAILYGYTF. CDR3 sequence (DNA): TGTGCCAGTAGTATAGAGACCCCCGGGACAGCAATTCTCTATGGCTACACCTTC.

This rearrangement joins TRBV28 to TRBJ2-7; D gene uncertain. Deletions cut 2 bases from V and 2 bases from J, with 16 bases between. CDR3 length: 16 residues. Germline CDR1 MDHEN, CDR2 SYDVKM. The CDR3 here is CASSLASSSSAYEQYV. The CDR3 nucleotides read TGTGCCAGCAGTTTAGCCTCTTCTAGTAGTGCCTACGAGCAGTACGTC.

The chain uses TRBV27 and TRBJ2-5, with 9 bases that match TRBD2. Germline CDR1 is MNHEY and CDR2 is SMNVEV (reference sequence). V shed 5 bases, J shed 4 bases, and the junction held 11 bases outside the gene matches. This CDR3 has 16 amino acids. This CDR3 is CASSASGALKIETQYF. CDR3 coding DNA: TGTGCCAGCAGTGCTAGCGGGGCACTTAAGATAGAGACCCAGTACTTC.

This sequence joins TRBV7-8 and TRBJ2-7; D uncertain. This CDR3 has 14 amino acids. The germline V gene has CDR1 SGHVS and CDR2 FQNEAQ. Trimming removed 0 bases from V and 0 bases from J, with 6 bases in between. As DNA, the CDR3 is TGTGCCAGCAGCTTAGCTCGTAGCTCCTACGAGCAGTACGTC. It is translated as CASSLARSSYEQYV.

The chain joins TRBV28 to TRBJ1-1; no clear D. The V end was cut by 7 bases, the J end by 11 bases, with 14 bases between. The CDR3 is 11 residues long. Germline lookup yields CDR1 MDHEN and CDR2 SYDVKM. The CDR3 region has the DNA TGTGCCAGCACTATTGAGGGCTTGGCTTTCTTT. It is translated as CASTIEGLAFF.

Note on this clone: The same CDR3 can be traced to other DNA sequences in this sample. This rearrangement joins TRBV11-2 to TRBJ2-7, with 9 bases lining up with TRBD2. The length of the CDR3 is 15 residues. The germline V gene encodes CDR1 SGHAT and CDR2 FQNNGV. V dropped 5 bases and J dropped 4; count of bases not matched to a gene: 9. The CDR3 reads CASSLQRGAVYEQYF. The CDR3 nucleotides read TGTGCCAGCAGCCTCCAGCGGGGGGCGGTTTACGAGCAGTACTTC.

This clone was counted between two and nine times. The chain combines TRBV28 with TRBJ1-2; TRBD1 matches at 8 bases. The CDR3 runs 11 residues. After removal of 5 bases from V and 10 bases from J, the junction contained 3 bases not matched to a gene. Germline-derived CDR1 and CDR2 are MDHEN and SYDVKM. The CDR3 nucleotides are TGTGCCAGCAGTCAGGACAGGGCCTACACCTTC. Protein sequence: CASSQDRAYTF.

The V and J genes are TRBV28 and TRBJ2-7; 9 positions agree with TRBD2. The CDR3 extends over 14 amino acids. Trimming removed 4 bases from V and 2 bases from J; junction bases left unmatched: 3. The germline V gene encodes CDR1 MDHEN and CDR2 SYDVKM. The CDR3 DNA reads TGTGCCAGCAGTTCGACTAGCGGAGCCTACGAGCAGTACGTC. Its protein product is CASSSTSGAYEQYV.

This sequence joins TRBV6-1 and TRBJ2-6; the D is unclear. V was trimmed by 1 base and J by 4 bases, leaving 8 bases between them. Germline loops: CDR1 MNHNS, CDR2 SASEGT. This CDR3 is 15 amino acids long. The DNA of the CDR3 is TGTGCCAGCAGTGAAGGTGGCTCGGGGGCCAACGTCCTGACTTTC. Its translation: CASSEGGSGANVLTF.

The V and J genes are TRBV30 and TRBJ1-6; weak D call: TRBD1 (5 bases). In germline, CDR1 is GTSNPN, CDR2 SVGIG (reference sequence). The CDR3 is 13 residues long. V lost 3 bases, J lost 4 bases, and 7 bases lay in between. CDR3: CAWSQGYNSPLHF. The CDR3 nucleotides read TGTGCCTGGAGCCAGGGTTATAATTCACCCCTCCACTTT.

This clone was observed a single time. The genes are TRBV2 and TRBJ2-3; 7 positions agree with TRBD2. The CDR3 is 17 residues long. V lost 4 bases and J lost 1; bases outside the gene matches: 11. Germline V gene lookup returns CDR1 SNHLY and CDR2 FYNNEI. The CDR3 spells CASSVPVLAIRTDTQYF. For the CDR3, the DNA is TGTGCCAGCAGTGTCCCCGTACTAGCGATTCGCACAGATACGCAGTATTTT. Filled out from reference TRBV2 and TRBJ2-3, the complete variable domain reads EPEVTQTPSHQVTQMGQEVILRCVPISNHLYFYWYRQILGQKVEFLVSFYNNEISEKSEIFDDQFSVERPDGSNFTLKIRSTKLEDSAMYFCASSVPVLAIRTDTQYFGPGTRLTVL.

The genes are TRBV7-2 and TRBJ1-2, with D tentatively TRBD1 (6 bases). The CDR3 is 12 residues long. Germline V gene data show CDR1 as SGHTA and CDR2 as FQGNSA. V was trimmed by 3 bases and J by 8 bases, leaving 10 bases between them. The CDR3 loop reads CASSFGQQGYTF. For the CDR3, the DNA is TGTGCCAGCAGCTTCGGACAGCAGGGCTACACCTTC. Full variable domain (outside the CDR3, taken from reference TRBV7-2 and TRBJ1-2): GAGVSQSPSNKVTEKGKDVELRCDPISGHTALYWYRQSLGQGLEFLIYFQGNSAPDKSGLPSDRFSAERTGGSVSTLTIQRTQQEDSAVYLCASSFGQQGYTFGSGTRLTVV.

The chain employs TRBV27 and TRBJ2-2; the match to TRBD1 covers 8 bases. Germline V gives CDR1 MNHEY, CDR2 SMNVEV (reference sequence). Trimming at V came to 6 bases and at J to 6 bases, leaving 9 bases not matched to a gene. This CDR3 is built from 15 residues. CDR3 DNA: TGTGCCAGCAGGTCGGGACAGGTGAAAGCCGGGGAGCTGTTTTTT. This sequence encodes CASRSGQVKAGELFF.

The chain employs TRBV7-8 and TRBJ1-1; weak D call: TRBD1 (5 bases). The CDR3 covers 15 residues. Trimming stripped 4 bases from V and 1 base from J, with 13 bases between. Germline loops: CDR1 SGHVS, CDR2 FQNEAQ. CDR3 DNA sequence: TGTGCCAGCAGCTCACCGGGGGGAAGGAACACTGAAGCTTTCTTT. Encoded protein: CASSSPGGRNTEAFF.

The chain uses TRBV6-5 and TRBJ1-1; D might be TRBD1 (5 bases). The CDR3 sequence is 15 residues long. Germline V CDR1 and CDR2: MNHEY, SVGAGI. Trimming stripped 9 bases from V and 4 bases from J, with 21 bases between. For the CDR3, the DNA is TGTGCCAGTCAACGAGCCAGGGTTAGAGGCACTGAAGCTTTCTTT. Translating it yields CASQRARVRGTEAFF.

The chain joins TRBV19 to TRBJ2-7, with 9 bases fitting TRBD1. The J segment lost 6 bases and the V segment lost 6 bases, leaving 9 bases of the junction unmatched. This CDR3 is built from 14 residues. Germline V gene data show CDR1 as LNHDA and CDR2 as SQIVND (reference sequence). CDR3 sequence: CASRKSRDRAEQYF. The CDR3 DNA sequence: TGTGCCAGTAGAAAGTCCCGGGACAGGGCCGAGCAGTACTTC.

Concerning this clone: One end of the junction varies from germline; a read error may be responsible. The chain combines TRBV7-7 with TRBJ2-3; TRBD2 is a possible D gene (6 bases). Germline V gene sequence: CDR1 SSHAT, CDR2 FNYEAQ (reference sequence). CDR3 size: 14 residues. CDR3 nucleotide sequence: TGTGCTAGCAGCTCGGGGGAAAGCACAGATACGCAGTATTTT. Translating it yields CASSSGESTDTQYF. Supplemented by reference TRBV7-7 and TRBJ2-3, the full variable domain reads GAGVSQSPRYKVTKRGQDVTLRCDPISSHATLYWYQQALGQGPEFLTYFNYEAQPDKSGLPSDRFSAERPEGSISTLTIQRTEQRDSAMYRCASSSGESTDTQYFGPGTRLTVL.

Only a few counts were recorded for this clone. This chain links TRBV15 with TRBJ1-6; D not certain. The germline V and J ends were trimmed by 1 base and 5 bases, with 12 bases remaining between them. Germline V gene sequence: CDR1 LNHNV, CDR2 YYDKDF (reference sequence). The CDR3 length is 16 residues. CDR3: CATSRVTWQNNSPLHF. CDR3 nucleotide sequence: TGTGCCACCAGCAGAGTTACGTGGCAGAATAATTCACCCCTCCACTTT.

This clone was seen more than once but under ten times. The chain recombines TRBV11-2 with TRBJ2-2; tentatively, D is TRBD2 (7 bases). Per the germline V gene, CDR1 is SGHAT and CDR2 is FQNNGV. This CDR3 comprises 14 residues. The V end was cut by 5 bases, the J end by 6 bases, with 13 bases between. The CDR3 DNA follows: TGTGCCAGCAGCCAAGGGGGGGAAGCCGGGGAGCTGTTTTTT. Its protein is CASSQGGEAGELFF.

The genes are TRBV7-2 and TRBJ1-1; D remains ambiguous. Trimming took 5 bases from V and 0 from J, leaving 10 bases between them. From germline, CDR1 is SGHTA and CDR2 FQGNSA. This CDR3 spans 14 amino acids. CDR3 nucleotide sequence: TGTGCCAGCAGCCCGGCGCGGGTGAACACTGAAGCTTTCTTT. Translating it yields CASSPARVNTEAFF.

The chain recombines TRBV5-1 with TRBJ1-1, with D possibly being TRBD1 (5 bases). V was pared by 0 bases and J by 3 bases, with 9 bases between. This CDR3 contains 14 residues. Germline V gives CDR1 SGHRS, CDR2 YFSETQ. CDR3 protein: CASSLAGVDTEAFF. DNA for the CDR3: TGCGCCAGCAGCTTGGCGGGGGTCGACACTGAAGCTTTCTTT.

The gene calls are TRBV5-1 and TRBJ1-1; maybe TRBD1 (6 bases). Trimming cost V 0 bases and J 7 bases, with 16 bases left between them. This CDR3 spans 15 amino acids. CDR1 SGHRS and CDR2 YFSETQ come from the germline V gene. The CDR3 DNA sequence: TGCGCCAGCAGCTTGGGTACAGGGCGTACCCTTGAAGCTTTCTTT. Encoded protein: CASSLGTGRTLEAFF.

This clone was found a few times. This chain uses TRBV4-1 with TRBJ2-4; D unresolved. Trimming left V 2 bases short and J 4 bases short, with 9 bases between. Germline CDR1 reads MGHRA; CDR2 reads YSYEKL. The CDR3 is made up of 14 amino acids. The DNA of the CDR3 is TGCGCCAGCAGCCAACTTCCTATAAAAAACATTCAGTACTTC. This codes for CASSQLPIKNIQYF.